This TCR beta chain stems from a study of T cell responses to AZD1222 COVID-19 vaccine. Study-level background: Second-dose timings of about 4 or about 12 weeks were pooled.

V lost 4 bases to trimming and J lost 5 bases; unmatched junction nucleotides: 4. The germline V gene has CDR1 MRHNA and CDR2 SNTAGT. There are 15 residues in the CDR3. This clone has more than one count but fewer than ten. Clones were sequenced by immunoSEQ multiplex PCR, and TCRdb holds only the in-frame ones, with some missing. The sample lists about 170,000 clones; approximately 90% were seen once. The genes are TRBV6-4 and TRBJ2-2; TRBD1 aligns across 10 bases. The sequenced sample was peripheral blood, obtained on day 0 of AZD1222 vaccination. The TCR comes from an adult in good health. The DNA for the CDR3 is TGTGCCAGCAGTGTTGGGGGACAGGGGACCGGGGAGCTGTTTTTT. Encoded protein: CASSVGGQGTGELFF.